What follows are 25 T cell receptor beta chains derived from one specimen sequenced in a study of radiotherapy plus CTLA-4 blockade in lung cancer. The data were produced by immunoSEQ multiplex PCR, yet TCRdb's version contains in-frame clones alone and is incomplete. The sample lists about 77,000 clones; 70% to 85% were seen once. Sample: peripheral blood, taken from a patient treated with radiotherapy plus ipilimumab. The receptor source for this set is a human donor with non-small cell lung cancer whose response to radiotherapy plus ipilimumab could not be evaluated.

This clone was seen just once. CDR3 region: CASSLDTTYEQYF. The CDR3, as DNA: TGTGCCAGCAGCTTAGACACGACCTACGAGCAGTACTTC. V is TRBV7-9 and J is TRBJ2-7; D ambiguous. This CDR3 has 13 amino acids. V was trimmed by 1 base and J by 2 bases, leaving 6 bases between them. CDR1 is SEHNR, CDR2 FQNEAQ, per germline (reference sequence).

The V gene is TRBV27, the J gene TRBJ2-7; a possible D gene is TRBD1 (7 bases). Germline CDR1 reads MNHEY; CDR2 reads SMNVEV (reference sequence). The V end lost 5 bases, the J end lost 0 bases, and 14 bases lay between the germline ends. The CDR3 consists of 15 residues. Here the CDR3 reads CASSAGQLPSYEQYF. As DNA, the CDR3 is TGTGCCAGCAGTGCGGGACAGCTTCCCTCCTACGAGCAGTACTTC.

V and J are TRBV9 and TRBJ2-3; unclear D gene. In germline, CDR1 is SGDLS, CDR2 YYNGEE. V was cut by 0 bases and J by 9 bases, with 11 bases left in between. CDR3 length: 13 residues. Written as DNA, the CDR3 is TGTGCCAGCAGCGTAGAAAAGAGGTCCACGCAGTATTTT. This encodes CASSVEKRSTQYF.

V is TRBV7-8 and J is TRBJ1-1; TRBD1 might be the D (5 bases). This CDR3 is built from 15 residues. The germline V gene encodes CDR1 SGHVS and CDR2 FQNEAQ. Between the trimmed V and J ends, which lost 1 base and 5 bases, there was a span of 14 bases. The CDR3 nucleotides are TGTGCCAGCAGCTTAGGTATCGGGGAGGGGACTGAAGCTTTCTTT. It yields the protein CASSLGIGEGTEAFF.

This clone was recorded once. The V call is TRBV7-8, the J call TRBJ1-5, with a weak D call TRBD1 (5 bases). Looked up from germline, CDR1 is SGHVS and CDR2 is FQNEAQ. CDR3 length: 16 amino acids. V lost 1 base and J lost 1, with 11 bases in between. The chain's CDR3 is CASSLGGLGSNQPQHF. Here the CDR3 DNA reads TGTGCCAGCAGCTTAGGGGGCCTCGGGAGCAATCAGCCCCAGCATTTT.

This clone came up once. This chain connects TRBV5-1 to TRBJ2-5, with TRBD2 matching 7 bases. V shed 7 bases and J 3 bases; nucleotides not matched to a gene: 12. The germline gives CDR1 SGHRS, CDR2 YFSETQ. The CDR3 loop spans 15 amino acids. CDR3 sequence (DNA): TGCGCCAGCGACTACTTAGGGAGCGGGGAAGAGACCCAGTACTTC. Protein: CASDYLGSGEETQYF.

This sequence joins TRBV30 and TRBJ1-6; perhaps TRBD1 as D (5 bases). This CDR3 is 13 amino acids long. The V gene's germline CDR1 is GTSNPN and CDR2 SVGIG (reference sequence). V lost 0 bases and J lost 5, with 5 bases in between. CDR3 in DNA: TGTGCCTGGAGTGTACAGGATAATTCACCCCTCCACTTT. It specifies CAWSVQDNSPLHF. The variable domain in full, completed from reference TRBV30 and TRBJ1-6, reads SQTIHQWPATLVQPVGSPLSLECTVEGTSNPNLYWYRQAAGRGLQLLFYSVGIGQISSEVPQNLSASRPQDRQFILSSKKLLLSDSGFYLCAWSVQDNSPLHFGNGTRLTVT.

This rearrangement joins TRBV7-2 to TRBJ1-6; perhaps TRBD1 as D (6 bases). The germline V gene encodes CDR1 SGHTA and CDR2 FQGNSA. Trimming stripped 5 bases from V and 7 bases from J, with 15 bases between. The CDR3 spans 15 residues. The CDR3 reads CASSPRWQGNSPLHF. The CDR3 nucleotides read TGTGCCAGCAGCCCCCGGTGGCAGGGGAATTCACCCCTCCACTTT.

This clone was recorded many times. The DNA of the CDR3 is TGTGCCAGTAGTATGCCCTCGGGTCAGTGGTCCGGGGAGCTGTTTTTT. This sequence encodes CASSMPSGQWSGELFF. The chain has TRBV19 and TRBJ2-2; D uncertain. V was trimmed by 3 bases and J by 6 bases, leaving 17 bases between them. The germline CDR1 and CDR2 sequences are LNHDA and SQIVND (reference sequence). CDR3 length equals 16 residues.

The rearrangement joins TRBV28 to TRBJ1-5; TRBD1 aligns across 9 bases. Losses at the gene ends were 7 bases for V and 4 bases for J; bases not matched to a gene: 8. The CDR3 loop spans 15 amino acids. In germline, CDR1 is MDHEN, CDR2 SYDVKM. The CDR3 DNA sequence: TGTGCCAGCAACGGACGCGGGACAGGGAATCAGCCCCAGCATTTT. Translating it yields CASNGRGTGNQPQHF. The full variable domain, in which reference TRBV28 and TRBJ1-5 provide the parts outside the CDR3, is DVKVTQSSRYLVKRTGEKVFLECVQDMDHENMFWYRQDPGLGLRLIYFSYDVKMKEKGDIPEGYSVSREKKERFSLILESASTNQTSMYLCASNGRGTGNQPQHFGDGTRLSIL.

This clone was recorded at least ten times. The chain uses TRBV5-1 and TRBJ1-3, with a weak D call TRBD1 (5 bases). V lost 0 bases and J lost 0, with 10 bases in between. The V gene's germline CDR1 is SGHRS and CDR2 YFSETQ. CDR3 length equals 16 residues. The CDR3 spells CASSLGTLSSGNTIYF. CDR3 nucleotides: TGCGCCAGCAGCTTGGGGACACTGAGCTCTGGAAACACCATATATTTT. The full variable domain, rest sourced from reference TRBV5-1 and TRBJ1-3, is KAGVTQTPRYLIKTRGQQVTLSCSPISGHRSVSWYQQTPGQGLQFLFEYFSETQRNKGNFPGRFSGRQFSNSRSEMNVSTLELGDSALYLCASSLGTLSSGNTIYFGEGSWLTVV.

This chain uses TRBV2 with TRBJ2-7; maybe TRBD1 (6 bases). Germline V lookup: CDR1 SNHLY, CDR2 FYNNEI. V was cut by 1 base and J by 3 bases, with 13 bases left in between. The CDR3 consists of 15 residues. This CDR3 is CASSEVGAVNYEQYF. CDR3 nucleotide sequence: TGTGCCAGCAGTGAAGTGGGGGCAGTCAACTACGAGCAGTACTTC.

The chain carries TRBV6-5 and TRBJ1-2; 7 bases line up with TRBD1. V shed 5 bases, J shed 6 bases, and the junction held 6 bases outside the gene matches. CDR3 length equals 13 residues. CDR1 and CDR2 from the germline V gene are MNHEY and SVGAGI. The CDR3 region has the DNA TGTGCCAGCAGTAGGGGGCCAATTGATGGCTACACCTTC. Amino acid sequence: CASSRGPIDGYTF.

The chain has TRBV5-1 and TRBJ2-7, with TRBD1 identical over 10 bases. The CDR3 spans 16 residues. V lost 4 bases and J lost 0; bases outside the gene matches: 7. Germline V lookup: CDR1 SGHRS, CDR2 YFSETQ. As DNA, the CDR3 is TGCGCCAGCAGCATTTGGACAGGGGGAAACTCCTACGAGCAGTACTTC. This gives the protein CASSIWTGGNSYEQYF.

The chain joins TRBV4-1 to TRBJ1-6, with 7 bases aligning to TRBD1. Per germline, CDR1 MGHRA and CDR2 YSYEKL. V lost 6 bases to trimming and J lost 7 bases; unmatched junction nucleotides: 3. The CDR3 is 13 residues long. The CDR3 DNA sequence: TGCGCCAGCAGGCCGACAGGGAATTCACCCCTCCACTTT. Protein sequence: CASRPTGNSPLHF.

V gene TRBV5-6 combines with J gene TRBJ2-1; D possibly corresponds to TRBD1 (6 bases). The CDR3 totals 15 residues. Germline CDR1 SGHDT, CDR2 YYEEEE. Trimming took off 0 bases at V and 3 bases at J, with 10 bases between the two ends. The DNA for the CDR3 is TGTGCCAGCAGCTTGGGACAGGCCGTCTACAATGAGCAGTTCTTC. It specifies CASSLGQAVYNEQFF.

This clone appeared once. The genes are TRBV10-3 and TRBJ2-2; 8 nucleotides match TRBD1. The junction had 5 bases not matched to a gene; V was cut back by 4 bases and J by 1 base. The CDR3 has 16 residues. In germline, CDR1 is ENHRY, CDR2 SYGVKD. Here the CDR3 DNA reads TGTGCCATCAGTGGGGACAGGTCCAGGAACACCGGGGAGCTGTTTTTT. It encodes CAISGDRSRNTGELFF.

This chain uses TRBV18 with TRBJ1-1; D is unclear. The germline V gene has CDR1 KGHSH and CDR2 LQKENI. The CDR3 covers 15 residues. Trimming shortened V by 3 bases and J by 6 bases, and 17 bases separated the two germline ends. Here the CDR3 DNA reads TGTGCCAGCTCACCGGCCGGGTCCCTCGGGGCTGAAGCTTTCTTT. The encoded protein is CASSPAGSLGAEAFF.

In its sample, this clone was seen a few times. This chain joins TRBV11-2 and TRBJ2-7; unclear D gene. This CDR3 spans 13 amino acids. The germline V gene has CDR1 SGHAT and CDR2 FQNNGV. Trimming cost V 1 base and J 4 bases, with 8 bases left between them. The CDR3 protein is CASSLAYGYEQYF. CDR3 coding DNA: TGTGCCAGCAGCTTAGCGTACGGTTACGAGCAGTACTTC.

The V gene is TRBV7-2, the J gene TRBJ2-5, with D possibly TRBD2 on 5 matching bases. Germline CDR1 and CDR2: SGHTA and FQGNSA. The CDR3 runs to 17 residues. Trimming took 2 bases from V and 5 from J, leaving 21 bases between them. In DNA, the CDR3 is TGTGCCAGCAGCTTACTTTGGCGGGTGGAAGGATTGGAGACCCAGTACTTC. As protein: CASSLLWRVEGLETQYF.

The rearrangement uses TRBV4-3 and TRBJ1-4; no definite D call. V lost 0 bases, J lost 11 bases, and 4 bases lay in between. The CDR3 runs to 11 residues. Germline-derived CDR1 and CDR2 are LGHNA and YSLEER. In DNA form, the CDR3 reads TGCGCCAGCAGCCAAGAGAGGAAACTGTTTTTT. Its protein is CASSQERKLFF.

This clone was found once. DNA of the CDR3: TGTGCCAGCAGCCAAGAAGCAGGGGGCGGCTATAGCACAGATACGCAGTATTTT. It specifies CASSQEAGGGYSTDTQYF. V and J are TRBV14 and TRBJ2-3; 8 bases line up with TRBD1. J gave up 0 bases and V 0 bases, and 8 bases lay outside the gene matches. Germline V lookup: CDR1 SGHDN, CDR2 FVKESK. The CDR3 consists of 18 residues.

With regard to this clone: Other nucleotide sequences in the sample specify the same CDR3. The chain couples TRBV6-5 to TRBJ2-7; possibly TRBD1 for D (5 bases). This CDR3 has 13 amino acids. Germline CDR1 and CDR2: MNHEY and SVGAGI. V gave up 6 bases and J gave up 3 bases, with 12 bases separating them. CDR3 in amino acids: CASRGGQGYEQYF. The CDR3 DNA sequence: TGTGCCAGCAGGGGTGGGCAGGGCTACGAGCAGTACTTC.

The chain has TRBV7-8 and TRBJ2-2; 9 nucleotides agree with TRBD1. The V gene's germline CDR1 is SGHVS and CDR2 FQNEAQ. J lost 1 base, V lost 0 bases, and 12 bases had no gene match. The CDR3 covers 20 residues. The CDR3, as DNA: TGTGCCAGCAGCTTAGCCGGGACAGGGATGTTTGGGAGGAACACCGGGGAGCTGTTTTTT. It specifies CASSLAGTGMFGRNTGELFF.

The chain uses TRBV6-4 and TRBJ1-2, with 7 bases fitting TRBD1. CDR1 and CDR2 (germline): MRHNA, SNTAGT. V lost 0 bases to trimming and J lost 6 bases; unmatched junction nucleotides: 16. The CDR3 consists of 18 residues. CDR3 sequence (DNA): TGTGCCAGCAGTGACTCGCAGCTATTTAGACAGGGAGGACATGGCTACACCTTC. Translating it yields CASSDSQLFRQGGHGYTF.